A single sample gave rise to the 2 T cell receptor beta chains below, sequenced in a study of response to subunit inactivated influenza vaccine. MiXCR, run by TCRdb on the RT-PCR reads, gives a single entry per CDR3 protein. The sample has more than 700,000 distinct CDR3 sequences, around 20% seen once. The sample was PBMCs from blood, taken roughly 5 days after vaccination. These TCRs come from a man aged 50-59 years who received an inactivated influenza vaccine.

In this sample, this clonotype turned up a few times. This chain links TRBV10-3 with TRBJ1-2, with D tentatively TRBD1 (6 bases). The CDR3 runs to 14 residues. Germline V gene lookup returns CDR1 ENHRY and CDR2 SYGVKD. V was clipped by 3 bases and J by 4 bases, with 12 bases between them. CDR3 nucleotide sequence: TGTGCCATCAGTGAAGGGGGGCGCAGCTATGGCTACACCTTC. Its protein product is CAISEGGRSYGYTF.

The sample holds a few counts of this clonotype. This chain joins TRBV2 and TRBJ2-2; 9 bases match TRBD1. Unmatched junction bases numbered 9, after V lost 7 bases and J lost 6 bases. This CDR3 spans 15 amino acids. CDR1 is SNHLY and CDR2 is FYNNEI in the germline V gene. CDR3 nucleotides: TGTGCCAGCACCTCATCGGGACAGGGTCCCGGGGAGCTGTTTTTT. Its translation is CASTSSGQGPGELFF.